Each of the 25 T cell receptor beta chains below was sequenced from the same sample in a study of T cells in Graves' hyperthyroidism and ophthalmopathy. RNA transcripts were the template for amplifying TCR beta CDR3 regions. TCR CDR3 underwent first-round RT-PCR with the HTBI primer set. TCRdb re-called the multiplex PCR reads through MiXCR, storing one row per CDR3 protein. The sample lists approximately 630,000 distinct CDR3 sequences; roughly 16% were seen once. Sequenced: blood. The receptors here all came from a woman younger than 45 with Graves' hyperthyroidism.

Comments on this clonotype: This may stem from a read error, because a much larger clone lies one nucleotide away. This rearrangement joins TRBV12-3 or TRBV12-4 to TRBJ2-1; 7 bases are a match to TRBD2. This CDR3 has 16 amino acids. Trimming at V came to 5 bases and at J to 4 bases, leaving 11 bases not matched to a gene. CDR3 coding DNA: TGTGCCAGCAGTCGGGGGGTAGAGGTCTTTTACAATGAGCAGTTCTTC. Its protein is CASSRGVEVFYNEQFF.

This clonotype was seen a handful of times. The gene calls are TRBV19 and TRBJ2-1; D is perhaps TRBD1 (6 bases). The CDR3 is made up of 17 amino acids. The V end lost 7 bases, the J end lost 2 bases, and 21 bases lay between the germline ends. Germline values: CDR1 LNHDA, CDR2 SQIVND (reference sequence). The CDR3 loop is CASKQRWGQGTYNEQFF. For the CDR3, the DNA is TGTGCCAGTAAACAACGGTGGGGGCAGGGTACCTACAATGAGCAGTTCTTC. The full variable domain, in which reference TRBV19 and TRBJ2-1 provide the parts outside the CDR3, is DGGITQSPKYLFRKEGQNVTLSCEQNLNHDAMYWYRQDPGQGLRLIYYSQIVNDFQKGDIAEGYSVSREKKESFPLTVTSAQKNPTAFYLCASKQRWGQGTYNEQFFGPGTRLTVL.

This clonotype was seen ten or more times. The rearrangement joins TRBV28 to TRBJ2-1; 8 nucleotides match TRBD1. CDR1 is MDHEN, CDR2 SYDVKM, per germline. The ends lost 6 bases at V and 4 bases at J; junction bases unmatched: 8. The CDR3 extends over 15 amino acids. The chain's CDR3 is CASSFSGQVYNEQFF. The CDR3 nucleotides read TGTGCCAGCAGCTTTTCGGGACAGGTGTACAATGAGCAGTTCTTC. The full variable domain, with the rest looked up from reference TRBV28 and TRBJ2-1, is DVKVTQSSRYLVKRTGEKVFLECVQDMDHENMFWYRQDPGLGLRLIYFSYDVKMKEKGDIPEGYSVSREKKERFSLILESASTNQTSMYLCASSFSGQVYNEQFFGPGTRLTVL.

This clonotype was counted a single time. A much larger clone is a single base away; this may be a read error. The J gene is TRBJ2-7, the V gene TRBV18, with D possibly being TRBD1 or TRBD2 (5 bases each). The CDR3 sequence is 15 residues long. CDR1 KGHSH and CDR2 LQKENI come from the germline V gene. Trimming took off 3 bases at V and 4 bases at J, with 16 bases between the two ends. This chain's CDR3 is CASSPSTGALYEQYF. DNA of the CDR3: TGTGCCAGCTCACCTTCAACCGGGGCATTATACGAGCAGTACTTC.

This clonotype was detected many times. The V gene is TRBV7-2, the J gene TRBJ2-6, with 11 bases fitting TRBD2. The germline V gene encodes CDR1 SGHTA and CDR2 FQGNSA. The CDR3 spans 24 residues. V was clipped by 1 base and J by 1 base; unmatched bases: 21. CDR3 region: CASSLGKGAGFSGRDRSGANVLTF. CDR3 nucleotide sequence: TGTGCCAGCAGCTTAGGGAAGGGGGCAGGATTTAGCGGGAGGGATCGGTCTGGGGCCAACGTCCTGACTTTC. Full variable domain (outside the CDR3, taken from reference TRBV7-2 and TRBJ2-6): GAGVSQSPSNKVTEKGKDVELRCDPISGHTALYWYRQSLGQGLEFLIYFQGNSAPDKSGLPSDRFSAERTGGSVSTLTIQRTQQEDSAVYLCASSLGKGAGFSGRDRSGANVLTFGAGSRLTVL.

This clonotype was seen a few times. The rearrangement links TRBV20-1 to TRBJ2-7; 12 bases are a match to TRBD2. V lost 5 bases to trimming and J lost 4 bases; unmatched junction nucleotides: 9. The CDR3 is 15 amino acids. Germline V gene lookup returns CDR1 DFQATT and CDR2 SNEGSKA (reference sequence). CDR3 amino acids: CSAEQTSGRGYEQYF. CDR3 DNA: TGCAGTGCTGAACAGACTAGCGGGAGAGGGTACGAGCAGTACTTC.

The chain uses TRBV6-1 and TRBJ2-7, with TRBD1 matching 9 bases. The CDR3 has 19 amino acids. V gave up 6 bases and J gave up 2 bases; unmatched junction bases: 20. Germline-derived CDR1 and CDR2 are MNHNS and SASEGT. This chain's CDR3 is CASSPSTGGLISVPYEQYF. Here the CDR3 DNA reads TGTGCCAGCAGCCCCTCGACAGGGGGACTCATAAGCGTCCCCTACGAGCAGTACTTC.

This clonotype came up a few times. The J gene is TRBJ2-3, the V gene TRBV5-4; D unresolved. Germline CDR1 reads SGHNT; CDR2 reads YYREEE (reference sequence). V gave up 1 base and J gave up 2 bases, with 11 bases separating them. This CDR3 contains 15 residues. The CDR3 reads CASSLRPIPTDTQYF. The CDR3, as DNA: TGTGCCAGCAGCTTGCGACCTATACCCACAGATACGCAGTATTTT.

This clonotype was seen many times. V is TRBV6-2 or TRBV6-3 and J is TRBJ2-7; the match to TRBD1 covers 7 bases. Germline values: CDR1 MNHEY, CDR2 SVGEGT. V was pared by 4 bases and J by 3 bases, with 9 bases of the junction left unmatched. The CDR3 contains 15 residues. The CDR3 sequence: CASSFSGQMDYEQYF. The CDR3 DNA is TGTGCCAGCAGTTTTTCGGGACAGATGGACTACGAGCAGTACTTC.

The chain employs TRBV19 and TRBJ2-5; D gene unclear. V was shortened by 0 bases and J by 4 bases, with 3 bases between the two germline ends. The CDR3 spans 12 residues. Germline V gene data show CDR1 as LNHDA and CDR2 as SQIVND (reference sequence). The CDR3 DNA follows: TGTGCCAGTAGTATAGAGAGAGAGACCCAGTACTTC. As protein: CASSIERETQYF. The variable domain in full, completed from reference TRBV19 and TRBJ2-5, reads DGGITQSPKYLFRKEGQNVTLSCEQNLNHDAMYWYRQDPGQGLRLIYYSQIVNDFQKGDIAEGYSVSREKKESFPLTVTSAQKNPTAFYLCASSIERETQYFGPGTRLLVL.

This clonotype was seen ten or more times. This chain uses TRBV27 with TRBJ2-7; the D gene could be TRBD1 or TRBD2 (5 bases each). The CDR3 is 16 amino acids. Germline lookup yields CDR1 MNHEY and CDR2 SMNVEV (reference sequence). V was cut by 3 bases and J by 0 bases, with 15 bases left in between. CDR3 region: CASSFDLPGPSYEQYF. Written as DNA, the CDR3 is TGTGCCAGCAGTTTTGACCTTCCGGGACCCTCCTACGAGCAGTACTTC.

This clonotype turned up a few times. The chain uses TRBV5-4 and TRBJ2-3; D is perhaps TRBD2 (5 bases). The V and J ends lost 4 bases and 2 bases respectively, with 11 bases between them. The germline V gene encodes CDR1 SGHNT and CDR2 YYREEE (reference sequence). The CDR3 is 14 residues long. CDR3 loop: CASSSGTTTDTQYF. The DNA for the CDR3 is TGTGCCAGCAGCAGCGGCACCACCACAGATACGCAGTATTTT. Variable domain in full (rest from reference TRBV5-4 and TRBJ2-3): ETGVTQSPTHLIKTRGQQVTLRCSSQSGHNTVSWYQQALGQGPQFIFQYYREEENGRGNFPPRFSGLQFPNYSSELNVNALELDDSALYLCASSSGTTTDTQYFGPGTRLTVL.

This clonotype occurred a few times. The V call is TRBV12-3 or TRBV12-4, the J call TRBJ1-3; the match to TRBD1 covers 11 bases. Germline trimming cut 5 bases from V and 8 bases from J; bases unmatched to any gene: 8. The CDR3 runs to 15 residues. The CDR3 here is CASSPRTGGLDTIYF. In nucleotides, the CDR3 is TGTGCCAGCAGTCCCCGGACAGGGGGCCTGGACACCATATATTTT.

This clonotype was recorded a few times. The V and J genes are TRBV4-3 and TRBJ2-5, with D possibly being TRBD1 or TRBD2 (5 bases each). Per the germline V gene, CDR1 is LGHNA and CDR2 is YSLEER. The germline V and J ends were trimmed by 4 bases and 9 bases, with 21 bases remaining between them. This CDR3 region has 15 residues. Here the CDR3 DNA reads TGCGCCAGCAGCCCTCTGGGACGGGCCCGGGAACCCCAGTACTTC. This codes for CASSPLGRAREPQYF.

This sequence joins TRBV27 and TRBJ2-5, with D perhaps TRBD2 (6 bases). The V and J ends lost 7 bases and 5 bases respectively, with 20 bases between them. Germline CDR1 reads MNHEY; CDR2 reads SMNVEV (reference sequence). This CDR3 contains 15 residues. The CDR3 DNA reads TGTGCCAGCAACCGAATGGGAACTAGCCAGGAGACCCAGTACTTC. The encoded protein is CASNRMGTSQETQYF.

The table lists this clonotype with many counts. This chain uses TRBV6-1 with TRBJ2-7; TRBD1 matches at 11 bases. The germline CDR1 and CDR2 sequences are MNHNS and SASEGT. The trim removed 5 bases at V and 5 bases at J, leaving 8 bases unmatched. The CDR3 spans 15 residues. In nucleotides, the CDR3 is TGTGCCAGCAGTTATACCGGGACAGGGGGAGACGAGCAGTACTTC. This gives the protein CASSYTGTGGDEQYF.

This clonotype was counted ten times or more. This CDR3 reads CASTLTGGGEKLFF. CDR3 bases: TGTGCCAGCACCCTGACAGGGGGAGGTGAAAAACTGTTTTTT. The chain carries TRBV2 and TRBJ1-4, with TRBD1 identical over 9 bases. With 7 bases clipped from V and 7 bases from J, the junction kept 7 bases outside the gene matches. Germline assignment: CDR1 SNHLY and CDR2 FYNNEI. The CDR3 length is 14 residues.

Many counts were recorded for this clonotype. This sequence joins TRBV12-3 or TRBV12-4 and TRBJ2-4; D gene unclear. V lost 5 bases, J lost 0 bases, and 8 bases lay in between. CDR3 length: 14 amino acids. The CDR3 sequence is CASSVGLAKNIQYF. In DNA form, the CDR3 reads TGTGCCAGCAGTGTAGGGTTAGCCAAAAACATTCAGTACTTC.

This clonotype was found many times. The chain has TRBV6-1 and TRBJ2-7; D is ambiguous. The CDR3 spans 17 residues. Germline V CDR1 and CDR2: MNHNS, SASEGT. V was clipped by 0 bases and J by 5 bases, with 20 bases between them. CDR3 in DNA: TGTGCCAGCAGTGAAGCGCTTTGGGTTCGTCCCCAGGACGAGCAGTACTTC. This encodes CASSEALWVRPQDEQYF.

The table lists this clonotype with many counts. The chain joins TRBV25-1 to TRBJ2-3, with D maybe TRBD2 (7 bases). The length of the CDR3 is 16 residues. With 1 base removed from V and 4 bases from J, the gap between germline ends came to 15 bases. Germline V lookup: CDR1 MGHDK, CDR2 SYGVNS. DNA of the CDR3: TGTGCCAGCAGTGAATCGTACGGGGGGCGAGCAGATACGCAGTATTTT. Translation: CASSESYGGRADTQYF.

The CDR3 DNA reads TGCAGTGCTAGAGATTACAGTAGAGGGGTGGGAGTGGCAGATACGCAGTATTTT. Translation: CSARDYSRGVGVADTQYF. This sequence joins TRBV20-1 and TRBJ2-3; D is possibly TRBD1 or TRBD2 (5 bases each). The V gene lost 0 bases and the J gene lost 4 bases, with 23 bases spanning the gap. The germline gives CDR1 DFQATT, CDR2 SNEGSKA (reference sequence). The CDR3 contains 18 residues.

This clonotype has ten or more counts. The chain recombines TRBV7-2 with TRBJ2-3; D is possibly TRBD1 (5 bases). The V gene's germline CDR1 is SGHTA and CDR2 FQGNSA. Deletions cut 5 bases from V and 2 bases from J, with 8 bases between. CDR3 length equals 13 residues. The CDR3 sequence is CASSRQYTDTQYF. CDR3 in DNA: TGTGCCAGCAGCCGACAGTACACAGATACGCAGTATTTT.

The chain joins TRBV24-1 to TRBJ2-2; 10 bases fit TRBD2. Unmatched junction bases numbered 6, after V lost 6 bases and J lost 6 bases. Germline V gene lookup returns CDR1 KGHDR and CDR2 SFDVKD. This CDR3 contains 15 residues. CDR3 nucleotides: TGTGCCACCAGTACGCTAGCGGGAGTTCCCGGGGAGCTGTTTTTT. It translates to CATSTLAGVPGELFF.

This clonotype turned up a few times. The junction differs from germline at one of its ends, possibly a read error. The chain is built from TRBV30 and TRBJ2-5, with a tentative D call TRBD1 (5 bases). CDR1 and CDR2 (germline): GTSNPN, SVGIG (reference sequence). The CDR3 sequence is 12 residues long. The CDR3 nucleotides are TGTGCCTGGAGTCCTACCCTAGGGGAAGGACACTTC. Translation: CAWSPTLGEGHF.

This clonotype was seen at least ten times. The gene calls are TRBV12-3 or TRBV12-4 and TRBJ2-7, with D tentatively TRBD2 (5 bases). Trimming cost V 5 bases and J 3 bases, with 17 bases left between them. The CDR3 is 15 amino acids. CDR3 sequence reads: CASSQEVGLLYEQYF. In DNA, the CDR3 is TGTGCCAGCAGTCAAGAGGTCGGACTCCTCTACGAGCAGTACTTC.